The text below deals with one T cell receptor (beta chain). The antigen remains undetermined. The repertoire was sequenced with immunoSEQ multiplex PCR; TCRdb's copy has only in-frame clones and lacks some. The repertoire holds about 140,000 clones, around 90% seen once, with approximately 3.8% in the top ten. The sample comes from a study of T cell responses to AZD1222 COVID-19 vaccine. General observations from the study: Repertoire collection took place solely once the T cell response had peaked. A reported finding is that nearly half of spike-specific TCRs target unmutated variant regions. The donor group comprised mostly white British people and more females; the analysis possibly underestimated clonal diversity.

Investigators merged groups given second doses at roughly 4 or roughly 12 weeks. Germline CDR1 and CDR2: SNHLY and FYNNEI. The ends were cut back, 3 bases at V and 1 base at J, with 10 bases in the middle. The CDR3 runs 15 residues. The rearrangement links TRBV2 to TRBJ2-1; D gene ambiguous. This material consisted of peripheral blood, taken 28 days after the second AZD1222 dose. The TCR was taken from an adult who received the AZD1222 COVID-19 vaccine. In nucleotides, the CDR3 is TGTGCCAGCAGTGAGTCTGGCTCTTCCTACAATGAGCAGTTCTTC. Its protein product is CASSESGSSYNEQFF.